This T cell receptor beta chain comes out of a study of shared clonotypes between healthy human individuals. Study overall: Serving as donors were a couple of women and a few men, whose ages spanned 18 to 49.

Remarks on this clone: Its antigen remains unknown.

Study results and caveats: It was the non-shared clonotypes that had lower generation probabilities than clonotypes shared by all four donors. A small donor pool kept down the genetic and exposure-history diversity that was represented.

Some clones are missing from TCRdb's copy, which holds only in-frame ones; the method was immunoSEQ multiplex PCR. Of about 2.1 million clones in the sample, just under 95% were seen once. This CDR3 has 11 residues. Trimming cost V 0 bases and J 8 bases, with 4 bases left between them. In germline, CDR1 is SGHTA, CDR2 FQGNSA. CD45RO-negative CD8 cells positively selected for CCR7 made up the naive population, which excluded terminally differentiated effector memory CD45RA+ cells. The TCR was taken from a young man in good health. Some clones in this sample may be carry-over from other donors' samples. The gene calls are TRBV7-2 and TRBJ1-1; D is unclear. The sequenced sample was naive CD8+ T cells from PBMCs. CDR3 loop: CASSLAYEAFF. CDR3 bases: TGTGCCAGCAGCTTAGCGTACGAAGCTTTCTTT.